This T cell receptor (beta chain) was documented in a study of Ad26.COV2.S vaccination and SARS-CoV-2 variants. The assay was immunoSEQ multiplex PCR, and TCRdb's table has in-frame clones only and misses some. Of 350,000 to 500,000 clones listed, roughly nine tenths are singletons. Germline lookup yields CDR1 SEHNR and CDR2 FQNEAQ (reference sequence). The V segment lost 1 base and the J segment 3 bases; nucleotides outside the gene matches: 7. CDR3 length: 17 residues. The treatment here: 15 to 20 received Ad26.COV2.S at low or high dose, single or two shots; 5 received placebo; per-sample allocation not given. On day 63 after the first injection, vaccine and placebo recipients gave samples.

The chain employs TRBV7-9 and TRBJ2-1, with 9 nucleotides matching TRBD2. This material consisted of peripheral blood, taken in a trial of Ad26.COV2.S vaccine versus placebo. This sequence originates from a person between 18 and 65 years old who received the Ad26.COV2.S COVID-19 vaccine or a placebo. The DNA for the CDR3 is TGTGCCAGCAGCTTAGGGATAGCGGGAGTGGGCTACAATGAGCAGTTCTTC. Protein sequence: CASSLGIAGVGYNEQFF.